This T cell receptor beta chain was obtained from a study of blood T cell repertoires in COVID-19. Study at large: There were acute and convalescent COVID-19 samples, and they came from the United States, Italy and Spain. In each case, the material was cDNA or gDNA derived from T cells, B-cell-depleted T cells, or PBMCs.

The V gene end was trimmed by 8 bases and the J gene end by 4 bases; junction bases not matched to a gene: 4. The CDR3 contains 12 residues. Germline V lookup: CDR1 SNHLY, CDR2 FYNNEI. The repertoire was sequenced with immunoSEQ multiplex PCR; TCRdb's copy has only in-frame clones and lacks some. The repertoire has 150,000 to 200,000 clones, roughly 86% of them found once; the top ten carry under 9.5%. Symptom resolution, clearance, or two negative PCRs marked donors in Cohort 3 as recovered. V is TRBV2 and J is TRBJ2-7; TRBD1 matches at 8 bases. The material sequenced was PBMCs or T cells enriched from blood (not recorded which). The source is a woman in her twenties or thirties who had recovered from COVID-19. The CDR3 nucleotides read TGTGCCAGCCAGGGGGCGCGGTACGAGCAGTACTTC. Protein: CASQGARYEQYF.